The T cell receptor beta chain under discussion was sequenced for a study of cytomegalovirus exposure and HLA in healthy donors. Study findings and constraints: In vitro confirmation showed three CMV-associated chains to be CMV antigen specific. Reports showed the classifier diagnosing cytomegalovirus status with high specificity and sensitivity. Most sequenced TCRs were rare (though some public TCRs occurred in many donors).

Regarding this clone: The antigen remains undetermined.

The CDR3 is made up of 15 amino acids. Unmatched junction bases numbered 5, after V lost 3 bases and J lost 1 base. CDR1 is MDHEN, CDR2 SYDVKM, per germline. Profiled with immunoSEQ multiplex PCR; TCRdb holds only in-frame clones, not every one. There are some 45,000 clones in the sample; 80% to 95% occur only once, and roughly 5.8% lies in the top ten. The sample was PBMCs. The J gene is TRBJ2-7, the V gene TRBV28; 8 nucleotides match TRBD2. This TCR came from a man aged 18 to 29 in good health and CMV-seronegative. CDR3: CASSLSGSSSYEQYF. The CDR3 coding sequence is TGTGCCAGCAGTTTGAGCGGGAGTTCTTCCTACGAGCAGTACTTC.